This T cell receptor (beta chain) was recovered during a study of blood T cell repertoires in COVID-19. Study-level information: Italy, Spain and the United States were the sources of the convalescent and acute COVID-19 samples. PBMCs, B-cell-depleted T cells, or T cells provided the cDNA or gDNA that made up the material.

This CDR3 has 17 residues. Germline CDR1 SGHTA, CDR2 FQGNSA. Trimming took 5 bases from V and 2 from J, leaving 16 bases between them. Sequencing used immunoSEQ multiplex PCR; TCRdb keeps in-frame clones, though not all of them. Of 50,000 to 60,000 clones detected, about 82% appear once; the ten largest clones hold about 13%. The sample taken for sequencing was peripheral blood. The source of this sequence is a human donor in a cohort sampled during active COVID-19. The chain joins TRBV7-2 to TRBJ1-6; possible D gene TRBD1, 6 bases. Here the CDR3 DNA reads TGTGCCAGCAGCGAGCGGCCGACAGGACCCTATAATTCACCCCTCCACTTT. Its translation: CASSERPTGPYNSPLHF. Filled out from reference TRBV7-2 and TRBJ1-6, the complete variable domain reads GAGVSQSPSNKVTEKGKDVELRCDPISGHTALYWYRQSLGQGLEFLIYFQGNSAPDKSGLPSDRFSAERTGGSVSTLTIQRTQQEDSAVYLCASSERPTGPYNSPLHFGNGTRLTVT.